These 6 T cell receptor beta chains were all obtained from the same sample, sequenced in a study of T-cell reconstitution after alpha-beta-depleted transplantation in children. Preparing the TCRbeta library involved the use of unique molecular identifiers. TCRdb recomputed calls from the PCR reads with MiXCR, one row per CDR3 protein. The sample lists hundreds of thousands of distinct CDR3 sequences, more than 20% occurring once. Sequences were derived from PBMCs, mostly from graft donor cells, sampled 360 days after TCRalphabeta/CD19-depleted stem cell transplant. These receptors came from a female patient between 2 and 10 years old who had a stem cell transplant for congenital amegakaryocytic thrombocytopenia, so the T cells may come from the graft donor.

This sequence joins TRBV6-1 and TRBJ2-3; 10 bases agree with TRBD2. CDR1 and CDR2 from the germline V gene are MNHNS and SASEGT. The CDR3 length is 15 residues. The ends lost 7 bases at V and 3 bases at J; junction bases unmatched: 7. The CDR3: CASMRTAGGTDTQYF. The CDR3 DNA is TGTGCCAGCATGAGAACAGCGGGAGGGACAGATACGCAGTATTTT.

This clonotype has more than one count but fewer than ten. This sequence joins TRBV28 and TRBJ1-5, with TRBD1 identical over 7 bases. V lost 7 bases to trimming and J lost 1 base; unmatched junction nucleotides: 10. Germline values: CDR1 MDHEN, CDR2 SYDVKM. This CDR3 spans 16 amino acids. The chain's CDR3 is CASIGEGALSNQPQHF. The DNA for the CDR3 is TGTGCCAGCATAGGGGAGGGGGCGTTGAGCAATCAGCCCCAGCATTTT.

This clonotype came up many times. J is TRBJ2-7 and V is TRBV5-1; 8 nucleotides match TRBD2. This CDR3 comprises 14 residues. Trimming at V came to 4 bases and at J to 6 bases, leaving 9 bases not matched to a gene. From germline, CDR1 is SGHRS and CDR2 YFSETQ. The CDR3 sequence: CASSGLAGPLEQYF. In DNA, the CDR3 is TGCGCCAGCAGCGGTTTAGCGGGACCTCTCGAGCAGTACTTC.

The rearrangement links TRBV28 to TRBJ2-7; possibly TRBD2 for D (5 bases). V lost 7 bases to trimming and J lost 0 bases, with 16 bases between them. The germline gives CDR1 MDHEN, CDR2 SYDVKM. This CDR3 has 15 amino acids. The DNA for the CDR3 is TGTGCCAGCACCCTCGTTCCGGGGAGCTCCTACGAGCAGTACTTC. This translates into CASTLVPGSSYEQYF.

This clonotype was detected only a few times. The V and J genes are TRBV5-5 and TRBJ2-1; D possibly corresponds to TRBD1 (6 bases). There are 13 residues in the CDR3. Germline values: CDR1 SGHKS, CDR2 YYEKEE (reference sequence). V was shortened by 6 bases and J by 6 bases, with 13 bases between the two germline ends. As DNA, the CDR3 is TGTGCCAGCATTTCAGGGGTTAGCAATGAGCAGTTCTTC. Translating gives CASISGVSNEQFF.

This clonotype was observed a handful of times. The rearrangement joins TRBV28 to TRBJ1-2; D call uncertain. Germline V gene sequence: CDR1 MDHEN, CDR2 SYDVKM. The CDR3 is 12 residues long. With 3 bases removed from V and 4 bases from J, the gap between germline ends came to 6 bases. CDR3 sequence (DNA): TGTGCCAGCAGTTTTGGCCCCTATGGCTACACCTTC. Its protein product is CASSFGPYGYTF.